The 14 T cell receptor beta chains listed next were all sequenced from one sample in a study of T cell changes during pregnancy in multiple sclerosis. Sequencing was performed with immunoSEQ multiplex PCR; in TCRdb, only in-frame clones are kept and a portion is missing. This sample carries tens of thousands of clones, 88% of them seen once, and the ten largest clones take approximately 5.8%. This sample comprised CD8+ T cells from peripheral blood mononuclear cells, obtained after pregnancy. These receptor sequences come from a female donor in good health, enrolled as a control in a pregnancy study.

V is TRBV4-3 and J is TRBJ2-1, with D tentatively TRBD2 (6 bases). Trimming removed 0 bases at V and 8 bases at J, with 8 bases between. Germline V CDR1 and CDR2: LGHNA, YSLEER. This CDR3 is 13 amino acids long. The CDR3 region has the DNA TGCGCCAGCAGCCAAGATAGCGGCTATGAGCAGTTCTTC. It encodes CASSQDSGYEQFF.

This chain uses TRBV27 with TRBJ2-3, with D maybe TRBD1 (5 bases). The ends were cut back, 10 bases at V and 1 base at J, with 18 bases in the middle. Germline values: CDR1 MNHEY, CDR2 SMNVEV (reference sequence). The CDR3 extends over 15 amino acids. CDR3 in DNA: TGTGCCACCCGATGGGGTCTGGGGCGCACAGATACGCAGTATTTT. Translation: CATRWGLGRTDTQYF.

The chain employs TRBV28 and TRBJ1-2, with D possibly matching TRBD1 (6 bases). Between the trimmed V and J ends, which lost 6 bases and 2 bases, there was a span of 16 bases. Germline assignment: CDR1 MDHEN and CDR2 SYDVKM. This CDR3 is built from 15 residues. The CDR3 nucleotides are TGTGCCAGCAGGTTGGGGGCGGCCGAGAACTATGGCTACACCTTC. Translated: CASRLGAAENYGYTF.

This sequence joins TRBV7-9 and TRBJ1-1; 7 nucleotides align to TRBD1. The germline V gene has CDR1 SEHNR and CDR2 FQNEAQ (reference sequence). Unmatched junction bases numbered 12, after V lost 5 bases and J lost 9 bases. The CDR3 runs to 14 residues. CDR3 nucleotides: TGTGCCAGCAGCACCCGACAGGGAAAGGGGCAAGCTTTCTTT. Translating it yields CASSTRQGKGQAFF.

The chain has TRBV4-3 and TRBJ2-2; D gene unclear. The CDR3 consists of 12 residues. The ends were cut back, 1 base at V and 7 bases at J, with 4 bases in the middle. CDR1 is LGHNA and CDR2 is YSLEER in the germline V gene. The CDR3 here is CASSQVIGELFF. CDR3 nucleotides: TGCGCCAGCAGCCAAGTTATCGGGGAGCTGTTTTTT.

The genes are TRBV9 and TRBJ1-1; 7 bases are a match to TRBD1. CDR3 length: 16 amino acids. V was pared by 0 bases and J by 1 base, with 6 bases of the junction left unmatched. Per germline, CDR1 SGDLS and CDR2 YYNGEE. Here the CDR3 reads CASSVAPDRANTEAFF. For the CDR3, the DNA is TGTGCCAGCAGCGTAGCCCCCGACAGGGCGAACACTGAAGCTTTCTTT.

The rearrangement links TRBV7-3 to TRBJ2-1; D gene uncertain. With 3 bases removed from V and 7 bases from J, the gap between germline ends came to 16 bases. Germline V gene sequence: CDR1 SGHTA, CDR2 FQGTGA. CDR3 length: 15 amino acids. The CDR3 here is CASSFGPITMNEQFF. DNA for the CDR3: TGTGCCAGCAGCTTTGGTCCCATTACAATGAATGAGCAGTTCTTC. Combining the CDR3 with reference TRBV7-3 and TRBJ2-1 gives the whole variable domain GAGVSQTPSNKVTEKGKYVELRCDPISGHTALYWYRQSLGQGPEFLIYFQGTGAADDSGLPNDRFFAVRPEGSVSTLKIQRTERGDSAVYLCASSFGPITMNEQFFGPGTRLTVL.

The V and J genes are TRBV12-5 and TRBJ2-3, with a possible D match to TRBD2 (7 bases). Germline lookup yields CDR1 LGHNT and CDR2 FRNRAP. This CDR3 is 15 amino acids long. Trimming pared 2 bases from V and 6 bases from J, leaving 15 bases between. This CDR3 reads CASGLYGGQWDTQYF. CDR3 DNA: TGTGCTAGTGGTTTGTACGGGGGGCAATGGGATACGCAGTATTTT.

This chain links TRBV7-9 with TRBJ2-7, with 8 bases fitting TRBD1. Per germline, CDR1 SEHNR and CDR2 FQNEAQ (reference sequence). The CDR3 consists of 17 residues. The V gene end was trimmed by 5 bases and the J gene end by 3 bases; junction bases not matched to a gene: 15. CDR3 region: CASSPPAVGTGVYEQYF. In nucleotides, the CDR3 is TGTGCCAGCAGCCCCCCGGCCGTCGGGACAGGTGTCTACGAGCAGTACTTC.

The V gene is TRBV7-2, the J gene TRBJ1-2; 7 nucleotides agree with TRBD1. J was trimmed by 5 bases and V by 5 bases; bases with no gene match: 5. Germline V gene data show CDR1 as SGHTA and CDR2 as FQGNSA. This CDR3 has 13 residues. CDR3 residues: CASSPGTEYGYTF. The CDR3 bases are TGTGCCAGCAGCCCCGGGACAGAGTATGGCTACACCTTC.

The rearrangement joins TRBV4-3 to TRBJ2-7; 7 nucleotides match TRBD1. The CDR3 sequence is 15 residues long. After removal of 4 bases from V and 2 bases from J, the junction contained 8 bases not matched to a gene. The germline CDR1 and CDR2 sequences are LGHNA and YSLEER. The DNA of the CDR3 is TGCGCCAGCAGCCCGTTAACAGGGGAGCCCTACGAGCAGTACTTC. This gives the protein CASSPLTGEPYEQYF.

V and J are TRBV19 and TRBJ1-4; TRBD1 might be the D (6 bases). The germline V gene encodes CDR1 LNHDA and CDR2 SQIVND (reference sequence). V was trimmed by 8 bases and J by 6 bases, leaving 16 bases between them. The CDR3 runs 14 residues. DNA of the CDR3: TGTGCCAGTGGTTCTCAGGACAGTTATGAAAAACTGTTTTTT. Translating it yields CASGSQDSYEKLFF.

The gene calls are TRBV2 and TRBJ1-2; TRBD1 matches 7 bases. J gave up 4 bases and V 10 bases, and 21 bases lay outside the gene matches. The CDR3 totals 17 residues. Germline CDR1 is SNHLY and CDR2 is FYNNEI. The CDR3 sequence: CAIIGGQAGGNPYGYTF. For the CDR3, the DNA is TGTGCCATCATAGGTGGACAGGCGGGAGGCAATCCCTATGGCTACACCTTC. The full variable domain, rest sourced from reference TRBV2 and TRBJ1-2, is EPEVTQTPSHQVTQMGQEVILRCVPISNHLYFYWYRQILGQKVEFLVSFYNNEISEKSEIFDDQFSVERPDGSNFTLKIRSTKLEDSAMYFCAIIGGQAGGNPYGYTFGSGTRLTVV.

A single count supports this clone. This sequence joins TRBV11-2 and TRBJ2-5; 10 bases fit TRBD2. Per the germline V gene, CDR1 is SGHAT and CDR2 is FQNNGV. The CDR3 length is 15 residues. Losses at the gene ends were 1 base for V and 5 bases for J; bases not matched to a gene: 4. DNA for the CDR3: TGTGCCAGCAGCTTAGGAGCGGGGGGGCTGGAGACCCAGTACTTC. This encodes CASSLGAGGLETQYF.